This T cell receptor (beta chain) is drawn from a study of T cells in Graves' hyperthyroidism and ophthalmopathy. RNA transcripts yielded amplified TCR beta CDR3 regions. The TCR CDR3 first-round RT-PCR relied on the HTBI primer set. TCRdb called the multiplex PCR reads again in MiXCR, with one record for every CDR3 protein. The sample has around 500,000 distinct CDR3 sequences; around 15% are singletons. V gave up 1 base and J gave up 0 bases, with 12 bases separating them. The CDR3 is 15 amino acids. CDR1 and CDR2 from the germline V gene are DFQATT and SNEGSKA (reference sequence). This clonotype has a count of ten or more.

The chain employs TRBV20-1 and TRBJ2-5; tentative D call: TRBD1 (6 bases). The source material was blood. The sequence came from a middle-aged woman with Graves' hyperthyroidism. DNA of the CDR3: TGCAGTGCTAGAGGGGACATCTCGTACCAAGAGACCCAGTACTTC. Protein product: CSARGDISYQETQYF.